The 3 T cell receptor beta chains below were found in one sample sequenced in a study of early T cells in non-severe SARS-CoV-2 infection. One entry per CDR3 protein, called by TCRdb with MiXCR from the 5' RACE reads. The sample records about 28,000 distinct CDR3 sequences, 5% to 5.5% being singletons. The sequencing input was whole blood. The origin of the receptors is an adult who was a healthcare worker with PCR-confirmed SARS-CoV-2 infection or an uninfected control (not recorded which).

This clonotype was seen many times. The rearrangement uses TRBV7-2 and TRBJ2-5; D not certain. This CDR3 is built from 13 residues. CDR1 is SGHTA, CDR2 FQGNSA, per germline. V lost 2 bases to trimming and J lost 5 bases, with 9 bases between them. CDR3 loop: CASSLRSGETQYF. CDR3 DNA sequence: TGTGCCAGCAGCTTAAGGTCCGGGGAGACCCAGTACTTC.

The V call is TRBV7-9, the J call TRBJ1-4; the match to TRBD1 covers 7 bases. This CDR3 is built from 15 residues. Germline-derived CDR1 and CDR2 are SEHNR and FQNEAQ (reference sequence). V shed 5 bases and J 8 bases; nucleotides not matched to a gene: 11. The CDR3 loop reads CASSPTGQSLEKLFF. The CDR3, as DNA: TGTGCCAGCAGCCCAACGGGACAGTCCCTCGAAAAACTGTTTTTT.

As regards this clonotype: Being one base from a much bigger clone, this may be a read error. The rearrangement links TRBV9 to TRBJ2-1, with TRBD2 identical over 9 bases. V lost 0 bases and J lost 6; bases outside the gene matches: 10. Germline V gene sequence: CDR1 SGDLS, CDR2 YYNGEE. The CDR3 is 17 residues long. The CDR3 here is CASSVGARRGGTNEQFF. The CDR3 DNA follows: TGTGCCAGCAGCGTAGGGGCCCGGCGGGGGGGCACCAATGAGCAGTTCTTC. The variable domain in full, with the rest retrieved from reference TRBV9 and TRBJ2-1, is DSGVTQTPKHLITATGQRVTLRCSPRSGDLSVYWYQQSLDQGLQFLIQYYNGEERAKGNILERFSAQQFPDLHSELNLSSLELGDSALYFCASSVGARRGGTNEQFFGPGTRLTVL.